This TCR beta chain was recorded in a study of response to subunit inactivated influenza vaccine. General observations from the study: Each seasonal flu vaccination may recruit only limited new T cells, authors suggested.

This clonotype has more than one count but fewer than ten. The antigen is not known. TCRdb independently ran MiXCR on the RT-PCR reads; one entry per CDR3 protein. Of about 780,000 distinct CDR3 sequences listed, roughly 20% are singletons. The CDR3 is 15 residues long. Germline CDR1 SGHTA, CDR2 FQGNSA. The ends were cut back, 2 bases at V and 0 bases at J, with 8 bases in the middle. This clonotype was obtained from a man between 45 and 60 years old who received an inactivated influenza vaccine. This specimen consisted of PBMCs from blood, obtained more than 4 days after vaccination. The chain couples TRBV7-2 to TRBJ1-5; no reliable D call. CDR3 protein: CASSLMGISNQPQHF. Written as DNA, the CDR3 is TGTGCCAGCAGCTTAATGGGGATTAGCAATCAGCCCCAGCATTTT.